This passage covers 31 T cell receptor beta chains from one sample sequenced in a study of blood T cell repertoires in COVID-19. Sequencing used immunoSEQ multiplex PCR; TCRdb keeps in-frame clones, though not all of them. The sample holds about 71,000 clones, 80% to 90% seen once. The source material was peripheral blood. These receptors came from a man aged 50 or older with acute or convalescent COVID-19.

V is TRBV19 and J is TRBJ1-4, with D possibly TRBD1 on 6 matching bases. Per the germline V gene, CDR1 is LNHDA and CDR2 is SQIVND (reference sequence). The CDR3 has 15 amino acids. The V end lost 5 bases, the J end lost 8 bases, and 18 bases lay between the germline ends. CDR3 in amino acids: CASSPPGRQGEKLFF. CDR3 sequence (DNA): TGTGCCAGTAGTCCACCAGGACGCCAGGGGGAAAAACTGTTTTTT.

In nucleotides, the CDR3 is TGTGCCAGCAGCTCGATCCAGGGTACTCGGACGCAGTATTTT. Amino acid sequence: CASSSIQGTRTQYF. The chain recombines TRBV11-2 with TRBJ2-3; a possible D gene is TRBD1 (5 bases). Germline assignment: CDR1 SGHAT and CDR2 FQNNGV. This CDR3 is built from 14 residues. V was cut by 4 bases and J by 9 bases, with 17 bases left in between.

This clone was detected once. V gene TRBV6-2 or TRBV6-3 combines with J gene TRBJ2-2; D remains ambiguous. V was cut by 5 bases and J by 6 bases, with 7 bases left in between. Germline CDR1 reads MNHEY; CDR2 reads SVGEGT. The CDR3 has 12 residues. This CDR3 reads CASSPPPGELFF. The CDR3 coding sequence is TGTGCCAGCAGTCCCCCTCCCGGGGAGCTGTTTTTT.

The genes are TRBV19 and TRBJ1-5; no firm D call. The V gene's germline CDR1 is LNHDA and CDR2 SQIVND (reference sequence). Trimming shortened V by 5 bases and J by 2 bases, and 10 bases separated the two germline ends. The CDR3 is 14 amino acids. CDR3 coding DNA: TGTGCCAGTAGTCCCGGGGTTCGCAATCAGCCCCAGCATTTT. It translates to CASSPGVRNQPQHF.

This chain links TRBV18 with TRBJ1-4, with D perhaps matching TRBD1 (5 bases). Germline V gives CDR1 KGHSH, CDR2 LQKENI. Deletions cut 2 bases from V and 0 bases from J, with 10 bases between. This CDR3 is 16 amino acids long. The CDR3 is CASSPNQGATNEKLFF. CDR3 DNA sequence: TGTGCCAGCTCACCAAACCAAGGGGCAACTAATGAAAAACTGTTTTTT.

In DNA form, the CDR3 reads TGCGCCAGCAGCCAAGTACACAGCACCAGCTCCTATAATTCACCCCTCCACTTT. It translates to CASSQVHSTSSYNSPLHF. The gene calls are TRBV4-3 and TRBJ1-6; no firm D call. CDR1 is LGHNA, CDR2 YSLEER, per germline. Trimming stripped 1 base from V and 0 bases from J, with 13 bases between. The CDR3 sequence is 18 residues long.

This chain uses TRBV24-1 with TRBJ2-5; 8 bases are shared with TRBD1. This CDR3 has 15 residues. Germline V lookup: CDR1 KGHDR, CDR2 SFDVKD. V gave up 3 bases and J gave up 6 bases; unmatched junction bases: 8. This CDR3 is CATSDKGQGIKTQYF. The DNA for the CDR3 is TGTGCCACCAGTGATAAAGGACAGGGAATAAAGACCCAGTACTTC.

The J gene is TRBJ2-1, the V gene TRBV3-1 (or the pseudogene TRBV3-2); 12 bases fit TRBD2. The trim removed 1 base at V and 9 bases at J, leaving 7 bases unmatched. CDR3 length: 16 amino acids. In germline, CDR1 is LGHDT, CDR2 YNNKEL (reference sequence). CDR3 nucleotides: TGTGCCAGCAGCCAAGCGCTAGCGGGAGGGCCCCGTGAGCAGTTCTTC. Translation: CASSQALAGGPREQFF.

The CDR3 bases are TGTGCCAGCAGCCCTCAGATAGCGGGAGGGAACACCGGGGAGCTGTTTTTT. Residues: CASSPQIAGGNTGELFF. This chain uses TRBV5-4 with TRBJ2-2; 10 bases agree with TRBD2. CDR3 length: 17 residues. From germline, CDR1 is SGHNT and CDR2 YYREEE (reference sequence). The V and J ends lost 4 bases and 1 base, in that order; junction bases with no gene match: 7.

The chain couples TRBV9 to TRBJ2-1; 9 positions match TRBD1. V shed 3 bases and J 5 bases; nucleotides not matched to a gene: 3. Germline values: CDR1 SGDLS, CDR2 YYNGEE. CDR3 length equals 14 residues. CDR3 nucleotides: TGTGCCAGCAGCGGCACAGGGGGCAACAATGAGCAGTTCTTC. It is translated as CASSGTGGNNEQFF.

This chain uses TRBV30 with TRBJ2-3; TRBD2 is a possible D gene (6 bases). V was pared by 0 bases and J by 6 bases, with 16 bases between. CDR3 length: 15 residues. CDR1 and CDR2 (germline): GTSNPN, SVGIG (reference sequence). The CDR3 DNA sequence: TGTGCCTGGAGTGTAGACGGGGTTGGGGGGGATACGCAGTATTTT. Translating gives CAWSVDGVGGDTQYF.

The chain links TRBV9 to TRBJ2-2, with 7 bases identical to TRBD2. Trimming took 0 bases from V and 4 from J; bases not matched to a gene: 6. The CDR3 is 16 amino acids. Germline values: CDR1 SGDLS, CDR2 YYNGEE. The DNA of the CDR3 is TGTGCCAGCAGCGTAGGTGGACTAGGAATCACCGGGGAGCTGTTTTTT. Encoded protein: CASSVGGLGITGELFF.

The chain combines TRBV19 with TRBJ2-1; TRBD2 matches at 9 bases. This CDR3 is 15 amino acids long. Germline V gene lookup returns CDR1 LNHDA and CDR2 SQIVND (reference sequence). The V segment lost 7 bases and the J segment 6 bases; nucleotides outside the gene matches: 10. The CDR3 sequence: CASNAGGIFGNEQFF. The CDR3 nucleotides are TGTGCCAGTAATGCGGGAGGGATTTTCGGCAATGAGCAGTTCTTC.

As DNA, the CDR3 is TGTGCCAGCAGGATAACCCCGGCGGGTTCACCCCTCCACTTT. It is translated as CASRITPAGSPLHF. This sequence joins TRBV28 and TRBJ1-6; D gene ambiguous. The germline CDR1 and CDR2 sequences are MDHEN and SYDVKM. This CDR3 spans 14 amino acids. With 6 bases removed from V and 9 bases from J, the gap between germline ends came to 15 bases.

This chain joins TRBV27 and TRBJ2-1; 8 nucleotides agree with TRBD1. Germline CDR1 and CDR2: MNHEY and SMNVEV (reference sequence). This CDR3 region has 16 residues. The ends lost 6 bases at V and 0 bases at J; junction bases unmatched: 7. CDR3 region: CASSLRTGSSYNEQFF. DNA of the CDR3: TGTGCCAGCAGCCTAAGGACAGGGAGCTCCTACAATGAGCAGTTCTTC.

The chain employs TRBV7-9 and TRBJ1-1; D might be TRBD1 (5 bases). V was clipped by 2 bases and J by 4 bases, with 14 bases between them. This CDR3 has 15 residues. The germline V gene has CDR1 SEHNR and CDR2 FQNEAQ (reference sequence). This chain's CDR3 is CASSLIGGLSTEAFF. The CDR3 coding sequence is TGTGCCAGCAGCTTAATCGGGGGACTCTCCACTGAAGCTTTCTTT.

The chain combines TRBV5-6 with TRBJ2-2; no definite D call. The germline CDR1 and CDR2 sequences are SGHDT and YYEEEE. Trimming cost V 4 bases and J 7 bases, with 11 bases left between them. The CDR3 is 13 amino acids. CDR3 coding DNA: TGTGCCAGCAGCCCGCGCCCGAACGGGGAGCTGTTTTTT. It translates to CASSPRPNGELFF.

The CDR3 coding sequence is TGTGCCAGCAGCCAAGACAGCGCCAGTAGCGGGATAATTGGAGAGACCCAGTACTTC. Residues: CASSQDSASSGIIGETQYF. This chain uses TRBV3-1 (or the pseudogene TRBV3-2) with TRBJ2-5, with 8 bases that match TRBD2. The germline CDR1 and CDR2 sequences are LGHDT and YNNKEL (reference sequence). The CDR3 spans 19 residues. The V and J ends lost 0 bases and 4 bases, in that order; junction bases with no gene match: 16.

V and J are TRBV6-1 and TRBJ1-6; 10 positions match TRBD1. CDR1 MNHNS and CDR2 SASEGT come from the germline V gene. V shed 3 bases, J shed 6 bases, and the junction held 5 bases outside the gene matches. The CDR3 runs 16 residues. The CDR3 is CASSEGQGPTNSPLHF. The CDR3 DNA reads as TGTGCCAGCAGTGAGGGACAGGGGCCGACTAATTCACCCCTCCACTTT.

This chain uses TRBV12-3 or TRBV12-4 with TRBJ1-1; 8 bases line up with TRBD1. V dropped 7 bases and J dropped 0; count of bases not matched to a gene: 1. The CDR3 sequence is 13 residues long. CDR3 protein: CASKGQVNTEAFF. The CDR3 region has the DNA TGTGCCAGCAAGGGACAGGTGAACACTGAAGCTTTCTTT.

The rearrangement joins TRBV30 to TRBJ1-2, with 7 bases fitting TRBD1. Germline trimming cut 1 base from V and 0 bases from J; bases unmatched to any gene: 2. In germline, CDR1 is GTSNPN, CDR2 SVGIG (reference sequence). The CDR3 contains 14 residues. The CDR3 spells CAWSDRGANYGYTF. CDR3 sequence (DNA): TGTGCCTGGAGTGACAGGGGCGCTAACTATGGCTACACCTTC.

This clone has more than one count but fewer than ten. V is TRBV6-4 and J is TRBJ2-1, with TRBD1 identical over 7 bases. The CDR3 runs 15 residues. Germline CDR1 and CDR2: MRHNA and SNTAGT. V was clipped by 2 bases and J by 5 bases; unmatched bases: 6. The CDR3 is CASSDQGEPHNEQFF. The CDR3 region has the DNA TGTGCCAGCAGTGACCAGGGGGAGCCCCACAATGAGCAGTTCTTC.

The chain couples TRBV12-5 to TRBJ2-4, with D unresolved. The CDR3 loop spans 15 amino acids. Germline CDR1 and CDR2: LGHNT and FRNRAP. Trimming left V 0 bases short and J 2 bases short, with 8 bases between. CDR3 coding DNA: TGTGCTAGTGGTTTGGTACTTAGTCCCAAAAACATTCAGTACTTC. Translated: CASGLVLSPKNIQYF.

This clone has just a few counts. The CDR3 sequence is CASSPRDSFLRNDYNEQFF. As DNA, the CDR3 is TGTGCCAGCTCACCACGGGACAGCTTTCTACGAAATGACTACAATGAGCAGTTCTTC. This chain uses TRBV18 with TRBJ2-1, with 7 nucleotides matching TRBD1. Germline V CDR1 and CDR2: KGHSH, LQKENI. V lost 1 base to trimming and J lost 3 bases; unmatched junction nucleotides: 15. This CDR3 spans 19 amino acids.

This clone was observed a single time. The V call is TRBV30, the J call TRBJ1-4, with D uncertain. This CDR3 spans 13 amino acids. Germline CDR1 reads GTSNPN; CDR2 reads SVGIG (reference sequence). The ends were cut back, 1 base at V and 8 bases at J, with 11 bases in the middle. In nucleotides, the CDR3 is TGTGCCTGGAGTGCTTGGGCTGAAGAAAAACTGTTTTTT. Protein sequence: CAWSAWAEEKLFF. Together with reference TRBV30 and TRBJ1-4, the CDR3 gives the full variable domain: SQTIHQWPATLVQPVGSPLSLECTVEGTSNPNLYWYRQAAGRGLQLLFYSVGIGQISSEVPQNLSASRPQDRQFILSSKKLLLSDSGFYLCAWSAWAEEKLFFGSGTQLSVL.

The J gene is TRBJ1-2, the V gene TRBV19; 8 bases are shared with TRBD1. V was clipped by 1 base and J by 8 bases; unmatched bases: 9. Germline-derived CDR1 and CDR2 are LNHDA and SQIVND (reference sequence). The CDR3 runs to 15 residues. DNA for the CDR3: TGTGCCAGTAGTATAGGGACAGGGACCCTTCGCGGCTACACCTTC. It codes for CASSIGTGTLRGYTF.

This clone was found a few times. This sequence joins TRBV5-6 and TRBJ1-2; D gene ambiguous. Germline assignment: CDR1 SGHDT and CDR2 YYEEEE. V lost 0 bases and J lost 4, with 7 bases in between. The CDR3 runs to 13 residues. The CDR3 nucleotides are TGTGCCAGCAGCTTGGGGGCAGGCTATGGCTACACCTTC. As protein: CASSLGAGYGYTF.

J is TRBJ1-5 and V is TRBV6-2 or TRBV6-3; D gene unclear. Germline loops: CDR1 MNHEY, CDR2 SVGEGT. The CDR3 consists of 13 residues. Trimming shortened V by 3 bases and J by 6 bases, and 9 bases separated the two germline ends. This CDR3 is CASSYFGIQPQHF. The CDR3 DNA sequence: TGTGCCAGCAGTTATTTCGGGATTCAGCCCCAGCATTTT.

This clone was seen just once. The chain couples TRBV6-5 to TRBJ2-1; tentative D call: TRBD2 (5 bases). CDR3 size: 16 residues. From germline, CDR1 is MNHEY and CDR2 SVGAGI. V was clipped by 0 bases and J by 1 base, with 10 bases between them. The CDR3: CASSYSKGGSYNEQFF. The CDR3 DNA reads as TGTGCCAGCAGTTACTCGAAAGGCGGGTCCTACAATGAGCAGTTCTTC.

The rearrangement uses TRBV19 and TRBJ1-5; D is possibly TRBD1 (6 bases). V lost 6 bases to trimming and J lost 6 bases, with 18 bases between them. The CDR3 is 15 residues long. Germline V gene data show CDR1 as LNHDA and CDR2 as SQIVND (reference sequence). The chain's CDR3 is CASSMGTLGAQPQHF. CDR3 nucleotides: TGTGCCAGTAGCATGGGGACACTGGGCGCTCAGCCCCAGCATTTT.

The chain uses TRBV5-4 and TRBJ2-1, with 7 nucleotides matching TRBD2. This CDR3 has 15 residues. Trimming cost V 0 bases and J 6 bases; bases outside gene matches: 6. The germline V gene has CDR1 SGHNT and CDR2 YYREEE (reference sequence). CDR3 in DNA: TGTGCCAGCAGCTTGGATGTGTGGGAGGGCAATGAGCAGTTCTTC. This gives the protein CASSLDVWEGNEQFF.